This TCR beta chain was retrieved from a study of OX40 agonist ivuxolimab in advanced cancers. Overall study findings and caveats: The antigens recognized by the expanded peripheral T cells, that is their antigen specificity, were not determined.

The assay was immunoSEQ multiplex PCR, and TCRdb's table has in-frame clones only and misses some. The profile shows fewer than 70,000 clones, approximately 90% of them singletons. Germline-derived CDR1 and CDR2 are MNHEY and SVGAGI. The CDR3 spans 13 residues. The V end lost 5 bases, the J end lost 6 bases, and 10 bases lay between the germline ends. The sample holds one count of this clone. Its antigen is unidentified. The sequencing used CD4+ or CD8+ T cells sorted from blood, collected in a trial of the OX40 agonist ivuxolimab. The chain carries TRBV6-5 and TRBJ2-2; tentatively, D is TRBD1 (6 bases). The clonotype originates from an adult with an advanced solid tumor such as melanoma, head and neck, liver or kidney cancer. The CDR3 DNA reads as TGTGCCAGCAGTCCACAGGGCCCCGGGGAGCTGTTTTTT. Its protein is CASSPQGPGELFF.